The clone carrying this TCR beta chain was seen a few times. What it binds is not known. This sample was included in a study of response to subunit inactivated influenza vaccine. Overall study results and limits: It was suggested by the authors that few new T cells are recruited by each seasonal influenza vaccination.

CDR3 size: 14 residues. With V trimmed by 6 bases and J by 4 bases, 5 bases remained unmatched. Germline V lookup: CDR1 MNHNS, CDR2 SASEGT. Each CDR3 protein is one row after TCRdb ran MiXCR on the RT-PCR reads. This sample carries 500,000 or so distinct CDR3 sequences, approximately 11% of them seen once, and the ten largest clones take more than 10%. The chain couples TRBV6-1 to TRBJ2-1; 8 nucleotides match TRBD1. The source of this sequence is a man in his fifties or sixties who received an inactivated influenza vaccine. This specimen consisted of PBMCs from blood, obtained about 6 weeks after vaccination. This CDR3 reads CASRGQGHYNEQFF. CDR3 nucleotides: TGTGCCAGCAGAGGACAGGGCCATTACAATGAGCAGTTCTTC.